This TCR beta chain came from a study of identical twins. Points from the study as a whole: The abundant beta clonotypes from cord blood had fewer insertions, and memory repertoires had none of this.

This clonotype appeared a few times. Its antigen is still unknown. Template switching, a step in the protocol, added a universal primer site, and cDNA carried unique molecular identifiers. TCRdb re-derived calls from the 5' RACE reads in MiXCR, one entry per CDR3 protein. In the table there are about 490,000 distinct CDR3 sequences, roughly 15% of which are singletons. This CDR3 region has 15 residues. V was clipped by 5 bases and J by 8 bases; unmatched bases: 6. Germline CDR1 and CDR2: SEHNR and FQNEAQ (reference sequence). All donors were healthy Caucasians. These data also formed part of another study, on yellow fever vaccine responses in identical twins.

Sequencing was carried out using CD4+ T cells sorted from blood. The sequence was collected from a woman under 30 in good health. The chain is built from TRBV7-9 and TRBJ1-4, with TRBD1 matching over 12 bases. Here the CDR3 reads CASSPGTGGWEKLFF. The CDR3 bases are TGTGCCAGCAGCCCCGGGACAGGGGGCTGGGAAAAACTGTTTTTT.